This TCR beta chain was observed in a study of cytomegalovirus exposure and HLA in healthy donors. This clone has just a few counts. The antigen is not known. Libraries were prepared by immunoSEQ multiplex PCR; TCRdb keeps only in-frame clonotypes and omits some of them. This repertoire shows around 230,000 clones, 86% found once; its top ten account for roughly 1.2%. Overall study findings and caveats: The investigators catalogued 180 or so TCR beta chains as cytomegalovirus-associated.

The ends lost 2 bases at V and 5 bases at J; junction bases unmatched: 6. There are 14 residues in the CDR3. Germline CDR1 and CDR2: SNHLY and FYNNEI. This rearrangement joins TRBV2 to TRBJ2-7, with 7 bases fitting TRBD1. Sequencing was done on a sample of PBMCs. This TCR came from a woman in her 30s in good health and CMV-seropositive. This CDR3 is CASSETTGYDEQYF. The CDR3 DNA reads TGTGCCAGCAGTGAAACGACAGGGTACGACGAGCAGTACTTC.